Presented here are 4 T cell receptor beta chains from one specimen sequenced in a study of T cell repertoires in cytomegalovirus infection. TCRdb redid the calling of the reads with MiXCR, one entry per CDR3 protein. Of more than 150,000 distinct CDR3 sequences listed, approximately 19% are singletons. Sequencing input: PBMCs. The source of these receptors is a human donor in good health (CMV status not recorded). Some clones in this sample may be carry-over from other donors' samples.

This chain uses TRBV7-9 with TRBJ1-2; 7 bases are a match to TRBD1. Germline loops: CDR1 SEHNR, CDR2 FQNEAQ (reference sequence). The CDR3 has 13 amino acids. Trimming at V came to 5 bases and at J to 4 bases, leaving 4 bases not matched to a gene. CDR3 sequence (DNA): TGTGCCAGCAGCAGGGCAGGGGGCTATGGCTACACCTTC. Protein sequence: CASSRAGGYGYTF.

In this sample, this clonotype turned up many times. The genes are TRBV7-2 and TRBJ1-5; a possible D gene is TRBD1 (5 bases). V lost 5 bases, J lost 8 bases, and 22 bases lay in between. This CDR3 is built from 16 residues. The germline V gene encodes CDR1 SGHTA and CDR2 FQGNSA. CDR3 amino acids: CASSLRGFGREEPQHF. The CDR3, as DNA: TGTGCCAGCAGCCTTAGGGGATTCGGCAGGGAGGAGCCCCAGCATTTT.

The chain is built from TRBV14 and TRBJ2-3; 13 nucleotides agree with TRBD2. This CDR3 has 18 residues. Germline trimming cut 0 bases from V and 0 bases from J; bases unmatched to any gene: 3. CDR1 and CDR2 from the germline V gene are SGHDN and FVKESK. The CDR3 is CASSQEGGLAGSTDTQYF. The CDR3 DNA follows: TGTGCCAGCAGCCAAGAAGGGGGACTAGCGGGAAGCACAGATACGCAGTATTTT.

The chain has TRBV19 and TRBJ2-7; D might be TRBD1 or TRBD2, each matching 5 bases. Trimming removed 3 bases from V and 0 bases from J, with 9 bases in between. Germline V gene sequence: CDR1 LNHDA, CDR2 SQIVND (reference sequence). The CDR3 is 14 amino acids. This chain's CDR3 is CASSMRGDSYEQYF. CDR3 bases: TGTGCCAGTAGTATGAGAGGGGACTCCTACGAGCAGTACTTC.